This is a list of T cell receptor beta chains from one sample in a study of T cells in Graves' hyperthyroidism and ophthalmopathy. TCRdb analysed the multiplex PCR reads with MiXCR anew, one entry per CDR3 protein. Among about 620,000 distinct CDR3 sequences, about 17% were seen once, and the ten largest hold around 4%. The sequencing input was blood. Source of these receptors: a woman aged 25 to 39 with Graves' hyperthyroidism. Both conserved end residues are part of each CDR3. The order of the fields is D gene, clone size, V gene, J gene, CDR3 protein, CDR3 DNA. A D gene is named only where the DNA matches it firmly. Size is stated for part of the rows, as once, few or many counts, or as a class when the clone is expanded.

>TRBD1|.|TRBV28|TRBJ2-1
CASRTGTDFNEQFF
TGTGCCAGCAGGACCGGGACAGACTTCAATGAGCAGTTCTTC
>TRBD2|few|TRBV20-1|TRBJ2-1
CSATAGVEQFF
TGCAGTGCTACAGCGGGAGTTGAGCAGTTCTTC
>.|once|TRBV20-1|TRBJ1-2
CSARELYGYTF
TGCAGTGCTAGAGAACTGTATGGCTACACCTTC
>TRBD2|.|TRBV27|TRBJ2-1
CASKGLLSGTYNEQFF
TGTGCCAGCAAGGGGTTACTAAGCGGGACCTACAATGAGCAGTTCTTC
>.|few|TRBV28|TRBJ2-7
CASSSSGTVSSYEQYF
TGTGCCAGCAGTTCCTCCGGGACGGTTAGCTCCTACGAGCAGTACTTC
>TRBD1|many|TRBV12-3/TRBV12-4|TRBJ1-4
CASGGQGRSEKLFF
TGTGCCAGCGGGGGACAGGGAAGGAGTGAAAAACTGTTTTTT
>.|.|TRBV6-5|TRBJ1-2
CASSYWDSSRYGYTF
TGTGCCAGCAGTTACTGGGACTCTTCACGCTATGGCTACACCTTC
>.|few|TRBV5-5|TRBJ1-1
CASSLGTTGGGEAFF
TGTGCCAGCAGCTTGGGAACGACCGGCGGGGGTGAAGCTTTCTTT
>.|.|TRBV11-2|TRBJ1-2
CASSLRSSGSPIGDWGGYTF
TGTGCCAGCAGCTTACGGTCGTCAGGCTCCCCAATCGGGGACTGGGGGGGCTACACCTTC
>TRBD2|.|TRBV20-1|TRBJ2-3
CSASLFTSGPTDTQYF
TGCAGTGCTTCCCTCTTCACTAGCGGACCCACAGATACGCAGTATTTT
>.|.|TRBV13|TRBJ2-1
CASSYRLGGGLVRDEQFF
TGTGCCAGCAGCTACCGACTAGGGGGAGGGCTAGTTCGGGATGAGCAGTTCTTC
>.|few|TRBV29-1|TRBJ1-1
CSVEAQRTNTEAFF
TGCAGCGTTGAAGCCCAAAGGACGAACACTGAAGCTTTCTTT
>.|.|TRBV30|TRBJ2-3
CAWSPISPTDTQYF
TGTGCCTGGAGTCCCATATCGCCGACGGATACGCAGTATTTT
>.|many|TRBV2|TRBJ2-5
CATGVGAEETQYF
TGTGCCACCGGGGTGGGGGCCGAAGAGACCCAGTACTTC
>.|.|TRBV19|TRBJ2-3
CASSIAADTQYF
TGTGCCAGTAGTATAGCGGCAGATACGCAGTATTTT
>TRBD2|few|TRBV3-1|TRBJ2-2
CASSPSGTSFGTGELFF
TGTGCCAGCAGCCCATCCGGGACTAGCTTTGGCACCGGGGAGCTGTTTTTT
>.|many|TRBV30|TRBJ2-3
CAWSGRGTDTQYF
TGTGCCTGGAGTGGGAGGGGCACAGATACGCAGTATTTT
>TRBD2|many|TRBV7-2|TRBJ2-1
CASNLAGGNEQFF
TGTGCCAGCAACTTAGCGGGCGGAAATGAGCAGTTCTTC
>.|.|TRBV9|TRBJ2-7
CASSPRGGNPFSYEQYF
TGTGCCAGCAGCCCTAGGGGGGGGAATCCTTTCTCCTACGAGCAGTACTTC
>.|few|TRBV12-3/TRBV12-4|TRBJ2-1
CASSLENRFGTELNRGNNEQFF
TGTGCCAGCAGTTTAGAAAACCGCTTCGGGACAGAGTTAAACCGGGGGAACAATGAGCAGTTCTTC
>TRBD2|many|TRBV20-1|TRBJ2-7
CSASNPSGMYEQYF
TGCAGTGCTAGTAACCCTAGCGGGATGTACGAGCAGTACTTC
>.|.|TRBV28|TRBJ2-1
CASSTPDFSSYNEQFF
TGTGCCAGCAGTACCCCGGACTTTAGCTCCTACAATGAGCAGTTCTTC
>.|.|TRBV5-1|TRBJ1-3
CASSLVAGAGNTIYF
TGCGCCAGCAGCTTGGTAGCAGGGGCTGGAAACACCATATATTTT
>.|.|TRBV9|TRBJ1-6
CASSAGAAYNSPLHF
TGTGCCAGCAGCGCCGGGGCGGCCTATAATTCACCCCTCCACTTT
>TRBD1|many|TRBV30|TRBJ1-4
CAWNHRGEKLFF
TGTGCCTGGAACCACAGGGGTGAAAAACTGTTTTTT
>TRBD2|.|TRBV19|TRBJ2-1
CASSIASGRNNEQFF
TGTGCCAGTAGTATAGCTAGCGGGCGAAACAATGAGCAGTTCTTC
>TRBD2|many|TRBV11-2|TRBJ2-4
CASSFSGLSKNIQYF
TGTGCCAGCAGCTTTAGCGGGCTCTCCAAAAACATTCAGTACTTC
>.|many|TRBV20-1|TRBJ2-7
CSARGSGSHYEQYF
TGCAGTGCTAGAGGATCGGGTTCTCACTACGAGCAGTACTTC
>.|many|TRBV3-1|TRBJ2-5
CASSQEPAEETQYF
TGTGCCAGCAGCCAAGAACCTGCGGAAGAGACCCAGTACTTC
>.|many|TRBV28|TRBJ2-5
CASSQGTTQETQYF
TGTGCCAGCAGTCAGGGGACAACCCAAGAGACCCAGTACTTC
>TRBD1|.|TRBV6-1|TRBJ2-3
CATRTGADTQYF
TGTGCCACCAGGACAGGCGCAGATACGCAGTATTTT
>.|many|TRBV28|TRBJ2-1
CASSFSIADSYNEQFF
TGTGCCAGCAGTTTCTCAATAGCGGACTCCTACAATGAGCAGTTCTTC
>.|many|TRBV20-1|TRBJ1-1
CSAPHTEAFF
TGCAGTGCACCCCACACTGAAGCTTTCTTT
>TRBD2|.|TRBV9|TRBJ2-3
CASSSRTSGDRTDTQYF
TGTGCCAGCAGCTCGAGGACTAGCGGAGACCGCACAGATACGCAGTATTTT
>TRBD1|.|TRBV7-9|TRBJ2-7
CASSLAGTGGYEQYF
TGTGCCAGCAGCTTAGCGGGGACAGGGGGCTACGAGCAGTACTTC
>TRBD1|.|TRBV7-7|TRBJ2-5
CASSWTGRGETQYF
TGTGCTAGCAGCTGGACAGGGCGGGGAGAGACCCAGTACTTC
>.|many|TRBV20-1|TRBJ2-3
CSGDLIGTITDTQYF
TGCAGTGGAGACCTAATCGGGACCATCACAGATACGCAGTATTTT
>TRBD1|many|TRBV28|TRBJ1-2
CASSLRGQGAKGYTF
TGTGCCAGCAGTTTACGGGGACAGGGGGCGAAAGGCTACACCTTC
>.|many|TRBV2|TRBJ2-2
CASSDSWAGELFF
TGTGCCAGCAGTGATTCATGGGCCGGGGAGCTGTTTTTT